This T cell receptor (beta chain) was captured in a study of T-cell reconstitution after alpha-beta-depleted transplantation in children. Findings and limits, study-wide: Counts and diversity of T cells one year after transplant came mostly from newly produced T cells. The study reportedly traced alpha-beta T cells about two months after transplant to several hundred expanded graft clones.

Using unique molecular identifiers, the investigators prepared the TCRbeta library. In TCRdb, the PCR reads were re-called with MiXCR into one record per CDR3 protein. The sample has hundreds of thousands of distinct CDR3 sequences; 10% to 15% are singletons. This clonotype was observed a few times. The antigen is unknown. V was trimmed by 4 bases and J by 3 bases, leaving 11 bases between them. The V gene's germline CDR1 is SGDLS and CDR2 YYNGEE. The CDR3 length is 14 residues. V usage is TRBV9 and J usage is TRBJ2-1; D ambiguous. This receptor was identified in a male patient under 18 who had a stem cell transplant for acute myeloid leukemia, so the T cells may come from the graft donor. The source material was PBMCs, mostly from graft donor cells, sampled 360 days after TCRalphabeta/CD19-depleted stem cell transplant. The CDR3 reads CASSPRAYYNEQFF. CDR3 nucleotides: TGTGCCAGCAGCCCTCGGGCCTACTACAATGAGCAGTTCTTC.